This is a list of T cell receptor beta chains from one sample in a study of cytomegalovirus exposure and HLA in healthy donors. Profiling relied on immunoSEQ multiplex PCR, and the TCRdb table lists in-frame clones only, not all of them. The sample totals under 250,000 clones. The material sequenced was PBMCs. These receptors all stem from a girl aged 2-10 years in good health and CMV-seropositive. Each CDR3 is given with its conserved first and last residue. The D gene is left open where the match is weak.

j_gene,v_gene,d_gene,CDR3aa,CDR3nt
TRBJ2-1,TRBV14,TRBD2,CASSQEGGLGRNEQFF,TGTGCCAGCAGCCAAGAGGGAGGACTAGGTCGTAATGAGCAGTTCTTC
TRBJ1-5,TRBV14,-,CASSPVGHEGNQPQHF,TGTGCCAGCAGCCCGGTTGGACACGAGGGCAATCAGCCCCAGCATTTT
TRBJ1-4,TRBV7-8,-,CASSPSRGANEKLFF,TGTGCCAGCAGCCCTAGTCGGGGTGCAAATGAAAAACTGTTTTTT
TRBJ1-1,TRBV9,-,CASSVVQGNTEAFF,TGTGCCAGCAGCGTAGTACAGGGTAATACTGAAGCTTTCTTT
TRBJ1-6,TRBV7-2,-,CASSLGGRESSPLHF,TGTGCCAGCAGCTTAGGGGGACGGGAGAGTTCACCCCTCCACTTT
TRBJ2-2,TRBV6-5,TRBD1,CASSWTGYTGELFF,TGTGCCAGCAGCTGGACAGGATACACCGGGGAGCTGTTTTTT
TRBJ1-1,TRBV18,-,CASSLIPPGEGTEAFF,TGTGCCAGCTCTCTTATCCCCCCGGGGGAGGGGACTGAAGCTTTCTTT
TRBJ1-1,TRBV7-9,-,CASSIPQSPMNTEAFF,TGTGCCAGCAGCATCCCCCAATCCCCTATGAACACTGAAGCTTTCTTT
TRBJ2-7,TRBV6-1,TRBD1,CASSEPGQGSYEQYF,TGTGCCAGCAGTGAACCGGGACAGGGTTCTTACGAGCAGTACTTC
TRBJ2-7,TRBV10-3,TRBD2,CAISGTSGRTTYEQYF,TGTGCCATCAGTGGTACTAGCGGGCGAACTACCTACGAGCAGTACTTC
TRBJ1-1,TRBV13,TRBD1,CASSYGQGNTEAFF,TGTGCCAGCAGCTACGGACAGGGGAACACTGAAGCTTTCTTT
TRBJ2-2,TRBV10-3,TRBD1,CAISESGDRGRSGELFF,TGTGCCATCAGTGAGTCGGGGGACAGGGGTCGGTCCGGGGAGCTGTTTTTT
TRBJ1-2,TRBV7-9,-,CASSLDRVRCTF,TGTGCCAGCAGCTTAGACAGGGTGAGGTGCACCTTC
TRBJ2-3,TRBV18,TRBD2,CASSSRLAGGPGTDTQYF,TGTGCCAGCTCATCGAGACTAGCGGGAGGGCCGGGCACAGATACGCAGTATTTT
TRBJ2-3,TRBV6-1,-,CASSETELNTQYF,TGTGCCAGCAGTGAAACAGAGTTGAATACGCAGTATTTT
TRBJ1-1,TRBV2,-,CASSVQGVGTEAFF,TGTGCCAGCAGTGTCCAGGGTGTGGGCACTGAAGCTTTCTTT
TRBJ2-3,TRBV4-2,-,CASSQDLEGLDTQYF,TGTGCCAGCAGCCAAGATCTAGAGGGCCTGGATACGCAGTATTTT